The clone carrying this TCR delta chain appeared once. Its specificity is unknown. The entry originates in a study of Vδ1+ human thymocytes. Study conclusions and caveats: Thymic TRG and TRD repertoires appeared highly polyclonal, with Gaussian CDR3 length distributions.

Germline V lookup: CDR1 TSWWSYY, CDR2 QGS. The ends lost 2 bases at V and 3 bases at J; junction bases unmatched: 22. The CDR3 is made up of 22 amino acids. Sequences come from RNA converted to cDNA by reverse transcription. The CDR3 regions were amplified by multiplex PCR from V-gene primers to a constant-region primer. TCRdb re-called clones from the multiplex PCR reads using CATT. The data contain around 60,000 delta-chain clones, about 15% of them singletons. The rearrangement links TRDV1 to TRDJ1; 12 positions match TRDD3. The sample taken for sequencing was Vdelta1+ gamma-delta thymocytes from the thymus. Sample subset: FACS-sorted CD3+ TCRalphabeta- TCRVdelta1+ TCRVdelta2- thymocytes. This clonotype was sampled from a girl less than two years old who had congenital heart surgery. CDR3 DNA: TGTGCTCTTGGGGAATTTCCTGTCCGCCCCCTGGGGGATACGGGAGAGGCCGATAAACTCATCTTT. Encoded protein: CALGEFPVRPLGDTGEADKLIF.